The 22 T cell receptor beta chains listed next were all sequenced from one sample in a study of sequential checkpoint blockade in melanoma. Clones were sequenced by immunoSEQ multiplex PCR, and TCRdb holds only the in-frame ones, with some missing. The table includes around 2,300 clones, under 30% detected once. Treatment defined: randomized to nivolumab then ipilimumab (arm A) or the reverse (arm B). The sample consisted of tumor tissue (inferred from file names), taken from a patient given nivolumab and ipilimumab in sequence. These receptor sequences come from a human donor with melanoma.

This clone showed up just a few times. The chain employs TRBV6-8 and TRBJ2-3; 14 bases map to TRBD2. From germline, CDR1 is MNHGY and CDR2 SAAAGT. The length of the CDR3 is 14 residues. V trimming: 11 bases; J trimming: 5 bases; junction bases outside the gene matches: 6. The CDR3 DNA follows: TGTGCCGGCTCGACTAGCGGGGGGGTAGATACGCAGTATTTT. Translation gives CAGSTSGGVDTQYF.

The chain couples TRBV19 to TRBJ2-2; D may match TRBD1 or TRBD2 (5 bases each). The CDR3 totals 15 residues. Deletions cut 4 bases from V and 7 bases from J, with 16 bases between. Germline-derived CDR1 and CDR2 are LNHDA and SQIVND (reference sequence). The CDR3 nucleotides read TGTGCCAGTAGTAGATTTTACCAGGGAGACGGGGAGCTGTTTTTT. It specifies CASSRFYQGDGELFF.

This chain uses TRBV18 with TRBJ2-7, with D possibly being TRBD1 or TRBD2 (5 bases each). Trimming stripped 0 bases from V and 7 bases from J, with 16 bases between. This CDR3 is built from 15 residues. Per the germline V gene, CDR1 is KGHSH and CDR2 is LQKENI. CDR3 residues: CASSPPGPWDGEQYF. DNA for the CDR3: TGTGCCAGCTCACCACCCGGCCCCTGGGACGGGGAGCAGTACTTC.

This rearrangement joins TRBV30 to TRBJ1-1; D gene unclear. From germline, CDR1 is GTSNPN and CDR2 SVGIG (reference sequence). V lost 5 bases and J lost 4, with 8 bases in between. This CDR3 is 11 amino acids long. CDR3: CAWDLITEAFF. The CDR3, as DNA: TGTGCCTGGGACCTTATCACTGAAGCTTTCTTT.

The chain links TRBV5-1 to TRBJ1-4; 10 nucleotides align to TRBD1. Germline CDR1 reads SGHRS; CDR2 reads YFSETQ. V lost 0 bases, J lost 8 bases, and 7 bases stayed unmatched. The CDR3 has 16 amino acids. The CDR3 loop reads CASSLGPTGGREKLFF. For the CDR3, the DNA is TGCGCCAGCAGCTTGGGACCGACAGGGGGCAGGGAAAAACTGTTTTTT.

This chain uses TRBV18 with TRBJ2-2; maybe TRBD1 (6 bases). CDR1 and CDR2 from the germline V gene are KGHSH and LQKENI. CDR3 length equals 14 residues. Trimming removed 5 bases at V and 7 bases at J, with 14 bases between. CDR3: CASSAGVDGGELFF. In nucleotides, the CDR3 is TGTGCCAGCTCAGCAGGGGTTGACGGCGGGGAGCTGTTTTTT.

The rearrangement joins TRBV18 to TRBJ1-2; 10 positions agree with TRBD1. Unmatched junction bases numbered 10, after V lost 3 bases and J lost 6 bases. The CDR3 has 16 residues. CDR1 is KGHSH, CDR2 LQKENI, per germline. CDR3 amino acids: CASSPDQTGGMDGYTF. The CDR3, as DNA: TGTGCCAGCTCACCTGACCAGACAGGGGGCATGGATGGCTACACCTTC.

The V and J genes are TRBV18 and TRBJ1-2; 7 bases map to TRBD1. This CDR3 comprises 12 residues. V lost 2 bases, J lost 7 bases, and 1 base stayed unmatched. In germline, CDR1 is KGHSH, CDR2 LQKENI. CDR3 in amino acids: CASSPAGGGYTF. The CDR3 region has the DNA TGTGCCAGCTCACCAGCAGGGGGTGGCTACACCTTC.

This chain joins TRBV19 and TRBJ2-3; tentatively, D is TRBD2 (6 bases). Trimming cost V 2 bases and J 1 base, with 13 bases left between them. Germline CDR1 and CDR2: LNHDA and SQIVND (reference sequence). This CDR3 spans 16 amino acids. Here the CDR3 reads CASSITGDGRTDTQYF. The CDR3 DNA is TGTGCCAGTAGTATAACGGGGGACGGGCGCACAGATACGCAGTATTTT.

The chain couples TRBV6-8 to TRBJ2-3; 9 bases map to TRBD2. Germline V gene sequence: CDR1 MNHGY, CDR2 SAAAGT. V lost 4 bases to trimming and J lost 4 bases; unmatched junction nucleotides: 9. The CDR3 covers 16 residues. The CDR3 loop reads CASSWGPSGDPDTQYF. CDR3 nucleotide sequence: TGTGCCAGCAGTTGGGGCCCTAGCGGGGATCCAGATACGCAGTATTTT.

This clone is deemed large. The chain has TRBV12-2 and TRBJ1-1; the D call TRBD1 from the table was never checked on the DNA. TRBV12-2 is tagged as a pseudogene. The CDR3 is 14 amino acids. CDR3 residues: CASSLHQGNTEAFF. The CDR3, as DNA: TGTGCCAGTTCGCTACATCAGGGGAACACTGAAGCTTTCTTT.

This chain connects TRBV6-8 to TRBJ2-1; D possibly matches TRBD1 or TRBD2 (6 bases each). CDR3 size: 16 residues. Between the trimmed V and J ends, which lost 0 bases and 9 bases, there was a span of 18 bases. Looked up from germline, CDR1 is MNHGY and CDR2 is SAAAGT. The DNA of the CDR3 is TGTGCCAGCAGTTACTCCACAGGGAGGAATTTTGGTGAGCAGTTCTTC. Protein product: CASSYSTGRNFGEQFF.

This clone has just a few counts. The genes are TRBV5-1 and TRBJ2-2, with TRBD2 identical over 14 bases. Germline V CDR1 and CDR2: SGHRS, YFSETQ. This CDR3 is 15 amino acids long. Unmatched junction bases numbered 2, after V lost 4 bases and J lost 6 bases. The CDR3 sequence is CASSVGLAGAGELFF. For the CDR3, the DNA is TGCGCCAGCAGCGTGGGACTAGCGGGGGCCGGGGAGCTGTTTTTT.

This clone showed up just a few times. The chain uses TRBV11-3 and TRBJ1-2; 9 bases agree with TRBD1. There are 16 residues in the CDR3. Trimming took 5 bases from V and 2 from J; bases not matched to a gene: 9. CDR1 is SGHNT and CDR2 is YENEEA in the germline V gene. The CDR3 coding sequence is TGTGCCAGCAGCATTAGGACAGGGGCAATCAACTATGGCTACACCTTC. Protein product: CASSIRTGAINYGYTF. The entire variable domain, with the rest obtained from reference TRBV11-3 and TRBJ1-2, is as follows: EAGVVQSPRYKIIEKKQPVAFWCNPISGHNTLYWYLQNLGQGPELLIRYENEEAVDDSQLPKDRFSAERLKGVDSTLKIQPAELGDSAVYLCASSIRTGAINYGYTFGSGTRLTVV.

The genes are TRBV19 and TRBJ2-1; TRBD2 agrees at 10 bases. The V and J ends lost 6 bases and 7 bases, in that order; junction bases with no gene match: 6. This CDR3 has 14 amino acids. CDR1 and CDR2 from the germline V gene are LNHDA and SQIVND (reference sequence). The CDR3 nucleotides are TGTGCCAGTAGGAGCGGGGGGGTTCTAAATGAGCAGTTCTTC. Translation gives CASRSGGVLNEQFF.

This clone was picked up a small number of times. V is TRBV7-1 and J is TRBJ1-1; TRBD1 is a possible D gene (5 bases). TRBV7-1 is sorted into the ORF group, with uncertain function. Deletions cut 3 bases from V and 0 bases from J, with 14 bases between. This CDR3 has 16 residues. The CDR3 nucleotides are TGTGCCAGCAGCTCTCCCAGTCGGGGGGTGAACACTGAAGCTTTCTTT. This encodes CASSSPSRGVNTEAFF.

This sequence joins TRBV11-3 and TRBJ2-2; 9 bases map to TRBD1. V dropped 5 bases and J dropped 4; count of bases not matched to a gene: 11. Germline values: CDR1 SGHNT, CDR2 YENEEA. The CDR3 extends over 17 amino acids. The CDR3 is CASSQGLGQGSTGELFF. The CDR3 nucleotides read TGTGCCAGCAGCCAAGGCCTGGGACAGGGAAGCACCGGGGAGCTGTTTTTT. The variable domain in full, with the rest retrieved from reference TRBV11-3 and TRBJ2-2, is EAGVVQSPRYKIIEKKQPVAFWCNPISGHNTLYWYLQNLGQGPELLIRYENEEAVDDSQLPKDRFSAERLKGVDSTLKIQPAELGDSAVYLCASSQGLGQGSTGELFFGEGSRLTVL.

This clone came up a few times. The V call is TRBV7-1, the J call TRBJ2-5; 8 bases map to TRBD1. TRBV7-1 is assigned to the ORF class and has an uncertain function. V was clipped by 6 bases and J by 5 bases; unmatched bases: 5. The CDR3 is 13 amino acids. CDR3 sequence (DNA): TGTGCCAGCAGTAACAGGGGGGTCGAGACCCAGTACTTC. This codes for CASSNRGVETQYF.

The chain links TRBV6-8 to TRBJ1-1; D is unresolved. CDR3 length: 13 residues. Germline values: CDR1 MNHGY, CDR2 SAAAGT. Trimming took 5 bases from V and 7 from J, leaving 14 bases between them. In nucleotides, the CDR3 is TGTGCCAGCAGTCCCATACCGCTTTATGAAGCTTTCTTT. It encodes CASSPIPLYEAFF.

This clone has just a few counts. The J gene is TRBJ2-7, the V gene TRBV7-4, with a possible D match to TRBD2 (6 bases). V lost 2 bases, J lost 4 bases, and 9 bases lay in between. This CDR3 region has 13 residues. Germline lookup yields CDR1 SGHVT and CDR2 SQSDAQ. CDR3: CASSLSGGYEQYF. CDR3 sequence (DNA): TGTGCCAGCAGCTTATCCGGAGGGTACGAGCAGTACTTC.

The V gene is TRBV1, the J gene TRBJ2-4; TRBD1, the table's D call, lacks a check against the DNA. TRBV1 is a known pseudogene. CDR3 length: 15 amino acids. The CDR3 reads CASSPRTEAKNIQYF. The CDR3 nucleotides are TGCGCCAGCAGCCCTCGGACAGAAGCCAAAAACATTCAGTACTTC.

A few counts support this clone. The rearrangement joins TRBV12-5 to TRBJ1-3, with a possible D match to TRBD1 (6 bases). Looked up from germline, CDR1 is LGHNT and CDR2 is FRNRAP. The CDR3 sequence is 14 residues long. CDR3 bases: TGTGCCAGCCACCGCAGGGGCACTGGAAACACCATATATTTT. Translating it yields CASHRRGTGNTIYF.